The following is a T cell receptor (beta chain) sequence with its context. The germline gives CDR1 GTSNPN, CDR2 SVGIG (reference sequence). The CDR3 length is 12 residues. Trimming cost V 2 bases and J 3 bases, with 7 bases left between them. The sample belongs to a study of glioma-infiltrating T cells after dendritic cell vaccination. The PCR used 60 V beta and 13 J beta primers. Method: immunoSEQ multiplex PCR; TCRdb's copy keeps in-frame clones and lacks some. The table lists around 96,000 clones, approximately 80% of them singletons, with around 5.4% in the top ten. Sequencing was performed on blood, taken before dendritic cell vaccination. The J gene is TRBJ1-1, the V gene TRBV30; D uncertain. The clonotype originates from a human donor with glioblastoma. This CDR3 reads CAWSSEDTEAFF. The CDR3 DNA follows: TGTGCCTGGAGTTCAGAAGACACTGAAGCTTTCTTT.